The next 14 T cell receptor beta chains were all read from a single sample in a study of blood T cell repertoires in COVID-19. This table comes from immunoSEQ multiplex PCR, and its TCRdb copy is limited to in-frame clones, with some not included. This table has roughly 230,000 clones, 88% appearing once. Sequenced sample: peripheral blood. Receptor source: a man in his 70s with acute or convalescent COVID-19.

The CDR3 sequence: CASSQLAGGETQYF. CDR3 nucleotides: TGTGCCAGCAGTCAGCTAGCGGGGGGGGAGACCCAGTACTTC. The V gene is TRBV3-1 (or the pseudogene TRBV3-2), the J gene TRBJ2-5, with 12 bases identical to TRBD2. The J segment lost 5 bases and the V segment lost 6 bases, leaving 4 bases of the junction unmatched. The CDR3 has 14 residues. Germline lookup yields CDR1 LGHDT and CDR2 YNNKEL (reference sequence).

The V and J genes are TRBV19 and TRBJ2-1; D is unclear. V was trimmed by 5 bases and J by 0 bases, leaving 14 bases between them. Germline CDR1 LNHDA, CDR2 SQIVND (reference sequence). The CDR3 is 16 amino acids. CDR3 bases: TGTGCCAGTAGTCCCTTGGGCAAGAGCTCCTACAATGAGCAGTTCTTC. Its protein product is CASSPLGKSSYNEQFF.

The chain employs TRBV13 and TRBJ2-1; TRBD2 agrees at 12 bases. The CDR3 covers 15 residues. In germline, CDR1 is PRHDT, CDR2 FYEKMQ (reference sequence). Germline trimming cut 5 bases from V and 9 bases from J; bases unmatched to any gene: 8. The CDR3 coding sequence is TGTGCCAGCAGCGGAGGACTAGCGGGACGGGGTGAGCAGTTCTTC. This sequence encodes CASSGGLAGRGEQFF.

The V call is TRBV6-4, the J call TRBJ2-2, with TRBD1 identical over 9 bases. The CDR3 is made up of 16 amino acids. J gave up 7 bases and V 6 bases, and 12 bases lay outside the gene matches. Per germline, CDR1 MRHNA and CDR2 SNTAGT. In DNA, the CDR3 is TGTGCCAGCAGATCAGTGGGGACAGGGAACGACGGGGAGCTGTTTTTT. It yields the protein CASRSVGTGNDGELFF.

CDR3 bases: TGCGCCAGCAGCTTGGAGGGACATAAGGTCGATGATTTCTTT. Amino acid sequence: CASSLEGHKVDDFF. The chain links TRBV5-1 to TRBJ1-1; D perhaps matches TRBD1 (6 bases). The CDR3 spans 14 residues. Between the trimmed V and J ends, which lost 0 bases and 13 bases, there was a span of 19 bases. CDR1 SGHRS and CDR2 YFSETQ come from the germline V gene.

This chain links TRBV18 with TRBJ2-3; 12 positions agree with TRBD2. The CDR3 is 16 residues long. Germline V gene sequence: CDR1 KGHSH, CDR2 LQKENI. V lost 1 base and J lost 5; bases outside the gene matches: 4. The CDR3 DNA reads as TGTGCCAGCTCACCACAGACTAGCGGGAGTGGAGATACGCAGTATTTT. This sequence encodes CASSPQTSGSGDTQYF. The whole variable domain, filled in from reference TRBV18 and TRBJ2-3, reads NAGVMQNPRHLVRRRGQEARLRCSPMKGHSHVYWYRQLPEEGLKFMVYLQKENIIDESGMPKERFSAEFPKEGPSILRIQQVVRGDSAAYFCASSPQTSGSGDTQYFGPGTRLTVL.

The chain recombines TRBV7-3 with TRBJ1-1; D remains ambiguous. Trimming cost V 3 bases and J 1 base, with 6 bases left between them. The CDR3 spans 13 residues. CDR1 is SGHTA, CDR2 FQGTGA, per germline. In nucleotides, the CDR3 is TGTGCCAGCAGCTTCACAAGGAACACTGAAGCTTTCTTT. Amino acids: CASSFTRNTEAFF. Full variable domain (remainder filled in from reference TRBV7-3 and TRBJ1-1): GAGVSQTPSNKVTEKGKYVELRCDPISGHTALYWYRQSLGQGPEFLIYFQGTGAADDSGLPNDRFFAVRPEGSVSTLKIQRTERGDSAVYLCASSFTRNTEAFFGQGTRLTVV.

The CDR3 DNA follows: TGCGCCAGCAGCTTGGGACTAGCGGGAGGGGGTTACAATGAGCAGTTCTTC. Translated: CASSLGLAGGGYNEQFF. J is TRBJ2-1 and V is TRBV5-1; TRBD2 matches at 14 bases. The CDR3 loop spans 17 amino acids. Germline-derived CDR1 and CDR2 are SGHRS and YFSETQ. With V trimmed by 0 bases and J by 4 bases, 3 bases remained unmatched.

Remarks on this clone: An end of the junction differs from the germline gene, which may be a read error. The rearrangement uses TRBV9 and TRBJ1-1; D unclear. This CDR3 contains 13 residues. CDR1 SGDLS and CDR2 YYNGEE come from the germline V gene. The CDR3 here is CASSVEVNSEAFF. The DNA for the CDR3 is TGTGCCAGCAGCGTAGAAGTGAACAGTGAAGCTTTCTTT.

The chain carries TRBV28 and TRBJ2-7; D gene ambiguous. CDR3 length equals 15 residues. Deletions cut 6 bases from V and 0 bases from J, with 15 bases between. Germline V gives CDR1 MDHEN, CDR2 SYDVKM. CDR3 amino acids: CASSLPLGNSYEQYF. CDR3 sequence (DNA): TGTGCCAGCAGCCTCCCCCTAGGCAACTCCTACGAGCAGTACTTC.

This chain connects TRBV28 to TRBJ2-1; 7 bases align to TRBD2. The CDR3 length is 16 residues. Germline assignment: CDR1 MDHEN and CDR2 SYDVKM. With 0 bases clipped from V and 5 bases from J, the junction kept 7 bases outside the gene matches. Here the CDR3 reads CASSLWASGKDNEQFF. In nucleotides, the CDR3 is TGTGCCAGCAGTTTATGGGCTAGCGGAAAAGACAATGAGCAGTTCTTC.

The chain is built from TRBV11-1 and TRBJ1-4, with D perhaps TRBD1 (5 bases). The CDR3 covers 15 residues. The V gene lost 0 bases and the J gene lost 8 bases, with 13 bases spanning the gap. Germline CDR1 and CDR2: SGHAT and FQDESV (reference sequence). Here the CDR3 reads CASSLARQPGEKLFF. The CDR3 region has the DNA TGTGCCAGCAGCTTAGCGCGACAGCCCGGAGAAAAACTGTTTTTT.

V and J are TRBV5-3 and TRBJ2-5; perhaps TRBD1 as D (5 bases). TRBV5-3 is an open reading frame whose function is uncertain. V was trimmed by 6 bases and J by 2 bases, leaving 14 bases between them. The CDR3 totals 14 residues. CDR3 region: CARTTRGRQETQYF. The DNA for the CDR3 is TGTGCCAGAACTACAAGGGGCAGGCAAGAGACCCAGTACTTC.

The CDR3 DNA sequence: TGTGCCAGCAGTTTAACAGGGGGTACCTACGAGCAGTACTTC. This translates into CASSLTGGTYEQYF. The chain recombines TRBV27 with TRBJ2-7, with 8 bases that match TRBD1. The CDR3 is 14 residues long. Germline-derived CDR1 and CDR2 are MNHEY and SMNVEV (reference sequence). Trimming removed 2 bases from V and 2 bases from J; junction bases left unmatched: 2.